The 22 T cell receptor beta chains below all came from one sample that was sequenced in a study of T cell repertoires in cytomegalovirus infection. TCRdb analysed the reads with MiXCR anew, one entry per CDR3 protein. The data contain 650,000 to 900,000 distinct CDR3 sequences, about 33% of them singletons. These receptors are not linked to any known antigen. This material consisted of cultured CD8+ T cells from PBMCs, taken from culture after CMV antigen stimulation. All receptors derive from a human donor in good health (CMV status not recorded). Some clones in this sample may be carry-over from other donors' samples.

This chain joins TRBV9 and TRBJ1-6, with a weak D call TRBD1 (6 bases). The CDR3 sequence is 14 residues long. The germline gives CDR1 SGDLS, CDR2 YYNGEE. Trimming removed 3 bases from V and 9 bases from J, with 13 bases in between. The CDR3 spells CASSEGGDFSPLHF. The CDR3 coding sequence is TGTGCCAGCAGCGAAGGGGGGGATTTTTCACCCCTCCACTTT. The full variable domain, rest sourced from reference TRBV9 and TRBJ1-6, is DSGVTQTPKHLITATGQRVTLRCSPRSGDLSVYWYQQSLDQGLQFLIQYYNGEERAKGNILERFSAQQFPDLHSELNLSSLELGDSALYFCASSEGGDFSPLHFGNGTRLTVT.

This clonotype was seen repeatedly, ten times or more. The rearrangement joins TRBV7-6 to TRBJ2-3; weak D call: TRBD2 (7 bases). Germline V gives CDR1 SGHVS, CDR2 FNYEAQ. V was clipped by 4 bases and J by 6 bases, with 35 bases between them. This CDR3 contains 21 residues. The CDR3 DNA follows: TGTGCCAGCAGCTCACTCCCTATGACGGGGGGCCCGATTCCCCAATCGGATACGCAGTATTTT. This translates into CASSSLPMTGGPIPQSDTQYF.

This clonotype was seen only a few times. The chain joins TRBV7-6 to TRBJ2-7; 7 bases align to TRBD1. V was clipped by 5 bases and J by 12 bases; unmatched bases: 7. The CDR3 has 11 residues. CDR1 SGHVS and CDR2 FNYEAQ come from the germline V gene. The CDR3 spells CASSPDRTLYF. CDR3 in DNA: TGTGCCAGCAGCCCGGACAGGACCTTGTACTTC.

This chain links TRBV23-1 with TRBJ2-1, with D perhaps TRBD1 or TRBD2 (5 bases each). TRBV23-1 is assigned to the ORF class and has an uncertain function. V lost 3 bases to trimming and J lost 6 bases, with 9 bases between them. This CDR3 is 13 amino acids long. CDR3 residues: CASSQGDLNEQFF. The CDR3 nucleotides read TGCGCCAGCAGTCAGGGGGACCTCAATGAGCAGTTCTTC.

This clonotype has at least ten counts. The chain couples TRBV7-6 to TRBJ2-1; D may correspond to TRBD1 or TRBD2 (6 bases each). Germline values: CDR1 SGHVS, CDR2 FNYEAQ. V lost 4 bases and J 8 bases, leaving 18 bases between the germline ends. The CDR3 spans 15 residues. CDR3: CASSSRGPPRDEQFF. The CDR3 DNA sequence: TGTGCCAGCAGCTCCCGGGGGCCCCCTCGGGATGAGCAGTTCTTC.

The chain links TRBV7-9 to TRBJ1-1; the D gene is possibly TRBD1 (5 bases). The germline CDR1 and CDR2 sequences are SEHNR and FQNEAQ (reference sequence). This CDR3 comprises 16 residues. Trimming shortened V by 5 bases and J by 5 bases, and 21 bases separated the two germline ends. CDR3: CASSRNPGLGKTEAFF. CDR3 bases: TGTGCCAGCAGCCGTAACCCAGGGTTGGGTAAGACTGAAGCTTTCTTT.

At least ten counts were recorded for this clonotype. J is TRBJ2-7 and V is TRBV7-2; 9 nucleotides match TRBD2. The CDR3 spans 15 residues. Germline loops: CDR1 SGHTA, CDR2 FQGNSA. Unmatched junction bases numbered 3, after V lost 3 bases and J lost 0 bases. CDR3 in amino acids: CASSLTSGSSYEQYF. CDR3 coding DNA: TGTGCCAGCAGCTTGACTAGCGGCAGCTCCTACGAGCAGTACTTC.

In its sample, this clonotype was seen many times. The chain employs TRBV7-2 and TRBJ1-2; D may be TRBD1 (5 bases). The CDR3 contains 13 residues. Per the germline V gene, CDR1 is SGHTA and CDR2 is FQGNSA. V dropped 7 bases and J dropped 8 bases, with 17 bases sitting between them. Written as DNA, the CDR3 is TGTGCCAGCATTACGGGGGATTCAGGGGGCTACACCTTC. It specifies CASITGDSGGYTF.

Regarding this clonotype: The junction and the germline gene differ at one end; a read error may be behind it. The chain uses TRBV7-8 and TRBJ1-2; 9 bases align to TRBD1. Germline loops: CDR1 SGHVS, CDR2 FQNEAQ. There are 15 residues in the CDR3. For the CDR3, the DNA is TGTGCCAGCAGCTTAAGGGACAGGGCCGACTATAGCTACACCTTC. This translates into CASSLRDRADYSYTF. The complete variable domain, with remaining parts taken from reference TRBV7-8 and TRBJ1-2, reads GAGVSQSPRYKVAKRGQDVALRCDPISGHVSLFWYQQALGQGPEFLTYFQNEAQLDKSGLPSDRFFAERPEGSVSTLKIQRTQQEDSAVYLCASSLRDRADYSYTFGSGTRLTVV.

The CDR3, as DNA: TGTGCCAGCAGACTTACCGGGACAACCTCTGAGGTCTATAATTCACCCCTCCACTTT. It yields the protein CASRLTGTTSEVYNSPLHF. The rearrangement joins TRBV11-3 to TRBJ1-6; possible D gene TRBD1, 6 bases. V was clipped by 6 bases and J by 3 bases, with 24 bases between them. The CDR3 has 19 amino acids. Germline CDR1 is SGHNT and CDR2 is YENEEA.

In this sample, this clonotype turned up a few times. The gene calls are TRBV19 and TRBJ1-5; no firm D call. Germline V CDR1 and CDR2: LNHDA, SQIVND (reference sequence). The ends were cut back, 3 bases at V and 5 bases at J, with 11 bases in the middle. The CDR3 extends over 14 amino acids. The CDR3 nucleotides read TGTGCCAGTAGTATTAAGCCTATACATCAGCCCCAGCATTTT. It encodes CASSIKPIHQPQHF.

This sequence joins TRBV7-9 and TRBJ1-2, with a possible D match to TRBD1 (6 bases). The germline CDR1 and CDR2 sequences are SEHNR and FQNEAQ (reference sequence). Trimming left V 4 bases short and J 0 bases short, with 24 bases between. There are 19 residues in the CDR3. The CDR3 region is CASSSPGGGRVGSNYGYTF. In DNA, the CDR3 is TGTGCCAGCAGCTCACCCGGGGGCGGCAGGGTTGGATCTAACTATGGCTACACCTTC.

This clonotype was observed many times. This chain uses TRBV7-8 with TRBJ2-7; D not resolved. Looked up from germline, CDR1 is SGHVS and CDR2 is FQNEAQ. V was clipped by 0 bases and J by 3 bases, with 24 bases between them. CDR3 length: 19 residues. The CDR3 nucleotides read TGTGCCAGCAGCTTAGCAGGGCGGCAGGCGTTTATTTACGGCTACGAGCAGTACTTC. Its protein is CASSLAGRQAFIYGYEQYF.

Only a few counts were recorded for this clonotype. CDR3 in amino acids: CASSLAVGGYTEAFF. The CDR3 DNA reads as TGTGCCAGCAGCTTAGCGGTAGGGGGCTACACTGAAGCTTTCTTT. The chain combines TRBV7-9 with TRBJ1-1, with 7 bases fitting TRBD1. Germline V CDR1 and CDR2: SEHNR, FQNEAQ (reference sequence). V lost 0 bases to trimming and J lost 3 bases; unmatched junction nucleotides: 4. This CDR3 region has 15 residues.

The chain links TRBV11-2 to TRBJ2-3; D is unresolved. Deletions cut 1 base from V and 11 bases from J, with 10 bases between. The CDR3 consists of 12 residues. The germline V gene has CDR1 SGHAT and CDR2 FQNNGV. The chain's CDR3 is CASSLATDEQYF. The CDR3 nucleotides are TGTGCCAGCAGCTTAGCCACCGATGAGCAGTATTTT.

Only a few counts were recorded for this clonotype. The chain links TRBV7-9 to TRBJ2-2; 8 nucleotides line up with TRBD2. Trimming removed 6 bases from V and 3 bases from J; junction bases left unmatched: 12. CDR3 size: 17 residues. Per germline, CDR1 SEHNR and CDR2 FQNEAQ (reference sequence). Here the CDR3 DNA reads TGTGCCAGCAGTTACCCAACGCGGGGGGTCCACACCGGGGAGCTGTTTTTT. Translating gives CASSYPTRGVHTGELFF.

The chain uses TRBV5-1 and TRBJ1-1; 10 nucleotides match TRBD1. CDR1 and CDR2 from the germline V gene are SGHRS and YFSETQ. CDR3 length equals 16 residues. The trim removed 2 bases at V and 3 bases at J, leaving 7 bases unmatched. CDR3 sequence: CASSLDPGQGYTEAFF. For the CDR3, the DNA is TGCGCCAGCAGCTTAGATCCGGGACAGGGGTACACTGAAGCTTTCTTT.

This clonotype was seen a handful of times. V and J are TRBV4-2 and TRBJ1-2; D remains unclear. Germline loops: CDR1 LGHNA, CDR2 YNFKEQ. This CDR3 is 15 amino acids long. V was cut by 0 bases and J by 4 bases, with 12 bases left in between. CDR3 nucleotides: TGTGCCAGCAGCCAAGAGAGACAAAGGACCTATGGCTACACCTTC. Amino acids: CASSQERQRTYGYTF.

V and J are TRBV4-1 and TRBJ2-5; a possible D gene is TRBD2 (6 bases). Germline V gives CDR1 MGHRA, CDR2 YSYEKL. This CDR3 comprises 16 residues. The V gene lost 2 bases and the J gene lost 6 bases, with 19 bases spanning the gap. The CDR3 bases are TGCGCCAGCAGCCAATTCGTAACGGGGGAGAGAAAGACCCAGTACTTC. Residues: CASSQFVTGERKTQYF.

There are a few counts of this clonotype. The chain has TRBV27 and TRBJ1-5; D is ambiguous. Germline assignment: CDR1 MNHEY and CDR2 SMNVEV (reference sequence). The ends were cut back, 2 bases at V and 4 bases at J, with 12 bases in the middle. The CDR3 covers 15 residues. The CDR3 coding sequence is TGTGCCAGCAGTTTAGGGTCCGGGAGTAATCAGCCCCAGCATTTT. Translating it yields CASSLGSGSNQPQHF.

This chain joins TRBV7-3 and TRBJ2-1; 9 bases are a match to TRBD1. Germline assignment: CDR1 SGHTA and CDR2 FQGTGA. Germline trimming cut 5 bases from V and 7 bases from J; bases unmatched to any gene: 6. The CDR3 is made up of 14 amino acids. CDR3: CASSVSGTGNEQFF. Written as DNA, the CDR3 is TGTGCCAGCAGCGTATCCGGGACAGGGAATGAGCAGTTCTTC.

The rearrangement links TRBV4-3 to TRBJ2-1; maybe TRBD2 (6 bases). The V and J ends lost 3 bases and 3 bases respectively, with 18 bases between them. The CDR3 length is 17 residues. Germline V gene data show CDR1 as LGHNA and CDR2 as YSLEER. The CDR3 bases are TGCGCCAGCAGCCATAGAGGGACTCTGGGGGGCTACAATGAGCAGTTCTTC. Translation: CASSHRGTLGGYNEQFF.